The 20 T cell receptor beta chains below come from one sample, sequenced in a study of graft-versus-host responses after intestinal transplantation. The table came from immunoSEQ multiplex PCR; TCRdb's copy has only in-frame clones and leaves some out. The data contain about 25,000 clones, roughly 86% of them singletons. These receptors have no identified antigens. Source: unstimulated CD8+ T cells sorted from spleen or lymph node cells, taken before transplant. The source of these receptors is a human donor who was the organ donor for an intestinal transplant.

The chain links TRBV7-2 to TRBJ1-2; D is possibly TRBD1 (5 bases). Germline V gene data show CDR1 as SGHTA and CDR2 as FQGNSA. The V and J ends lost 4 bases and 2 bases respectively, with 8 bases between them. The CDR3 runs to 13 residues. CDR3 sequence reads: CASSSTENYGYTF. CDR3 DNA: TGTGCCAGCAGCTCGACAGAAAACTATGGCTACACCTTC.

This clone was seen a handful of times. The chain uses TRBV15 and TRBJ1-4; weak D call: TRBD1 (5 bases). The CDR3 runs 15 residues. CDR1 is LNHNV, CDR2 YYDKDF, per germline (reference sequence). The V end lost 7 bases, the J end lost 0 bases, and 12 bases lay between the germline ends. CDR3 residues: CATNPEGATNEKLFF. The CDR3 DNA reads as TGTGCCACCAACCCTGAAGGGGCAACTAATGAAAAACTGTTTTTT. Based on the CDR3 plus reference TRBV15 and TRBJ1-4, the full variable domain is DAMVIQNPRYQVTQFGKPVTLSCSQTLNHNVMYWYQQKSSQAPKLLFHYYDKDFNNEADTPDNFQSRRPNTSFCFLDIRSPGLGDTAMYLCATNPEGATNEKLFFGSGTQLSVL.

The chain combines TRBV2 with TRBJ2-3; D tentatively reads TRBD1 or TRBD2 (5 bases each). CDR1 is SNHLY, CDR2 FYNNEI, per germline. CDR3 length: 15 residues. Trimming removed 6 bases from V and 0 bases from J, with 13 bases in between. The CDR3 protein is CASSAGTISTDTQYF. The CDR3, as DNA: TGTGCCAGCAGCGCCGGGACGATTAGCACAGATACGCAGTATTTT. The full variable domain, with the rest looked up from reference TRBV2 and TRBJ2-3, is EPEVTQTPSHQVTQMGQEVILRCVPISNHLYFYWYRQILGQKVEFLVSFYNNEISEKSEIFDDQFSVERPDGSNFTLKIRSTKLEDSAMYFCASSAGTISTDTQYFGPGTRLTVL.

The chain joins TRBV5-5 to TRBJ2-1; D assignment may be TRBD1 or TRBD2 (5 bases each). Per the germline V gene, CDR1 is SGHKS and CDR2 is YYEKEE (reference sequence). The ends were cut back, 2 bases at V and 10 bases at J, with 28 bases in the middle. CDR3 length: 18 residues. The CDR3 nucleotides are TGTGCCAGCAGCTTTTCGTGGTGGGACCTCTGGTTTAAAGAAGAGCAGTTCTTC. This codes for CASSFSWWDLWFKEEQFF.

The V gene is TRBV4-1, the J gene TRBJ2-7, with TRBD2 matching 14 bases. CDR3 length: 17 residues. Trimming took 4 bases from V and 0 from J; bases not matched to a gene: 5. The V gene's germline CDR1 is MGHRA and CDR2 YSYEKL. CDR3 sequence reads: CASSRGLAGVSSYEQYF. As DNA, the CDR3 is TGCGCCAGCAGCCGGGGACTAGCGGGGGTTAGCTCCTACGAGCAGTACTTC.

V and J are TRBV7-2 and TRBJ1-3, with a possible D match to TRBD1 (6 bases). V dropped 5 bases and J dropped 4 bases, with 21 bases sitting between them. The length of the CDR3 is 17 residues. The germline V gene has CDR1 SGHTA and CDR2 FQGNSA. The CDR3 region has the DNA TGTGCCAGCAGCAATCGTTTAGACAGGACTGTCGGAAACACCATATATTTT. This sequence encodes CASSNRLDRTVGNTIYF.

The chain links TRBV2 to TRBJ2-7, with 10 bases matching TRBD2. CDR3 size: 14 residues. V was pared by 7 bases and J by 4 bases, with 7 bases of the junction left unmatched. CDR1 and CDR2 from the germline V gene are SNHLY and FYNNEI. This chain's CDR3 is CASTAGTSVYEQYF. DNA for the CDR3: TGTGCCAGCACCGCCGGGACTAGCGTTTACGAGCAGTACTTC.

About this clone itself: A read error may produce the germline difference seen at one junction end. Here the CDR3 DNA reads TGTGCCAGTGGTATGGCGGATGAGCAGCTCTTC. Protein product: CASGMADEQLF. The chain recombines TRBV19 with TRBJ2-1; D gene uncertain. CDR3 length: 11 residues. Germline assignment: CDR1 LNHDA and CDR2 SQIVND (reference sequence).

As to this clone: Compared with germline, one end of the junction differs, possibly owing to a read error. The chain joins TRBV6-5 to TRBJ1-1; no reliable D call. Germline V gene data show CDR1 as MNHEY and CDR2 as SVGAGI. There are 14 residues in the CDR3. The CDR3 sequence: CASSDSGTNTEAFF. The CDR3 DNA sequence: TGTGCCAGCAGTGACTCGGGCACGAACACTGAAGCTTTCTTT.

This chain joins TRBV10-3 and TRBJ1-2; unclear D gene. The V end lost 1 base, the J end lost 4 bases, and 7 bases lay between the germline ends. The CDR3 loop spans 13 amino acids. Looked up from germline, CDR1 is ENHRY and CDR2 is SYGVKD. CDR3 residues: CAISELDSYGYTF. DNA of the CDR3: TGTGCCATCAGTGAGTTAGATTCCTATGGCTACACCTTC.

The CDR3 loop is CASSSTSGAEQFF. The CDR3 DNA reads as TGTGCCAGTAGTAGTACTAGCGGGGCTGAGCAGTTCTTC. The V call is TRBV19, the J call TRBJ2-1, with TRBD2 identical over 10 bases. Trimming cost V 4 bases and J 9 bases; bases outside gene matches: 3. This CDR3 has 13 amino acids. Germline V lookup: CDR1 LNHDA, CDR2 SQIVND (reference sequence).

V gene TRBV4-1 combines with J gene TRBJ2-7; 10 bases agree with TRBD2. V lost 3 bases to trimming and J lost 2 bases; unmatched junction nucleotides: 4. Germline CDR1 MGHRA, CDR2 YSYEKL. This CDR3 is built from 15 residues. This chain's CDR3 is CASSHLAGETYEQYF. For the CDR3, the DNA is TGCGCCAGCAGCCACCTAGCGGGGGAGACCTACGAGCAGTACTTC.

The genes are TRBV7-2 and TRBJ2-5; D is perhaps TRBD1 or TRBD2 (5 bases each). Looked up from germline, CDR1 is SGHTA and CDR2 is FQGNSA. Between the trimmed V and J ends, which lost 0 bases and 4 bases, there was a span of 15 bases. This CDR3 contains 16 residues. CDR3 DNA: TGTGCCAGCAGCTTAGCTGACAGAGGGAAAGGAGAGACCCAGTACTTC. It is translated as CASSLADRGKGETQYF. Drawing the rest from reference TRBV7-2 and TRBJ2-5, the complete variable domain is GAGVSQSPSNKVTEKGKDVELRCDPISGHTALYWYRQSLGQGLEFLIYFQGNSAPDKSGLPSDRFSAERTGGSVSTLTIQRTQQEDSAVYLCASSLADRGKGETQYFGPGTRLLVL.

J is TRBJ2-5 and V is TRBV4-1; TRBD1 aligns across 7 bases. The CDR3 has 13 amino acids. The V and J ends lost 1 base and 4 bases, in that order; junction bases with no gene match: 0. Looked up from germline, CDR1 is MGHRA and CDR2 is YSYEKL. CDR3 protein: CASSQGQGETQYF. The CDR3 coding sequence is TGCGCCAGCAGCCAAGGACAGGGAGAGACCCAGTACTTC.

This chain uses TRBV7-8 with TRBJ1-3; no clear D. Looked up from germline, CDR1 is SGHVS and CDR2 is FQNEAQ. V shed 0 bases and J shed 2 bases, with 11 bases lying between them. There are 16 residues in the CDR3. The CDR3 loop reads CASSLAGRGAGNTIYF. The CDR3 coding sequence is TGTGCCAGCAGCTTAGCAGGGCGCGGTGCTGGAAACACCATATATTTT.

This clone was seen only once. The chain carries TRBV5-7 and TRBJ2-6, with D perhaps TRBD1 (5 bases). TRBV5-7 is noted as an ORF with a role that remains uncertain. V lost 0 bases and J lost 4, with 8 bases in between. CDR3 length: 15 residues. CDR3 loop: CASSLAGSGANVLTF. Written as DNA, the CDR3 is TGTGCCAGCAGCTTGGCAGGGTCGGGGGCCAACGTCCTGACTTTC.

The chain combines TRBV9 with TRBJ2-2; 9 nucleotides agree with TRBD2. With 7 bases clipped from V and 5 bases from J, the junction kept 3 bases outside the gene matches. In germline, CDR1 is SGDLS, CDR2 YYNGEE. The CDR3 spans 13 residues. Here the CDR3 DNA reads TGTGCCAGCGGGACTAGCCGGACCGGGGAGCTGTTTTTT. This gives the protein CASGTSRTGELFF.

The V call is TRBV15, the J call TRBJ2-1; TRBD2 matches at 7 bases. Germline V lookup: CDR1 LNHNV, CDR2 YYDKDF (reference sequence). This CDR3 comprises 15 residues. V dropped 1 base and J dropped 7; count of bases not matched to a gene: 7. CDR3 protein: CATSRGAGERNEQFF. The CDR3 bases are TGTGCCACCAGCAGAGGGGCGGGGGAGCGGAATGAGCAGTTCTTC.

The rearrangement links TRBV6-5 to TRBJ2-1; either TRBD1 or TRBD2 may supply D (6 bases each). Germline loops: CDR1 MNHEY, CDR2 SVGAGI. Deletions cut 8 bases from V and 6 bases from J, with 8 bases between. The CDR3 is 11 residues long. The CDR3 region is CASGGGNEQFF. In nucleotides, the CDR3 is TGTGCCAGCGGAGGGGGCAATGAGCAGTTCTTC.

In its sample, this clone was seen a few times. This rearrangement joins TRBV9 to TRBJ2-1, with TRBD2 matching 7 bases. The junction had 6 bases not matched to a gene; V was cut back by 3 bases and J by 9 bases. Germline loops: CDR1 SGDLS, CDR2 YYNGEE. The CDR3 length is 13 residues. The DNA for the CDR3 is TGTGCCAGCAGCGGCGGGGGTGTGGGTGAGCAGTTCTTC. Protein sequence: CASSGGGVGEQFF. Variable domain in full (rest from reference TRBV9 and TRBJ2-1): DSGVTQTPKHLITATGQRVTLRCSPRSGDLSVYWYQQSLDQGLQFLIQYYNGEERAKGNILERFSAQQFPDLHSELNLSSLELGDSALYFCASSGGGVGEQFFGPGTRLTVL.